The 11 T cell receptor beta chains below come from one sample, sequenced in a study of CD8 T cells in ankylosing spondylitis. These TCRs are of unknown antigen specificity. TCRdb ran MiXCR on the 5' RACE reads and lists one entry per CDR3 protein. The sample shows about 440,000 distinct CDR3 sequences, approximately 17% of them seen only once. General study findings and limits: Roughly eight highly homologous variants made up a TCR beta motif that seemed to typify ankylosing spondylitis blood.

The sample comprised blood, either unsorted or a sorted T cell fraction (not recorded which). All receptors come from a male donor with ankylosing spondylitis.

In its sample, this clonotype was seen many times. The chain couples TRBV29-1 to TRBJ2-1; D possibly corresponds to TRBD2 (6 bases). With 4 bases removed from V and 5 bases from J, the gap between germline ends came to 12 bases. Germline CDR1 reads SQVTM; CDR2 reads ANQGSEA. The CDR3 runs 13 residues. CDR3 sequence (DNA): TGCAGCGTTGGACTAGTCGGCAACAATGAGCAGTTCTTC. It is translated as CSVGLVGNNEQFF.

V is TRBV10-3 and J is TRBJ2-1; weak D call: TRBD2 (5 bases). The CDR3 has 14 residues. The V end was cut by 8 bases, the J end by 0 bases, with 11 bases between. Germline CDR1 reads ENHRY; CDR2 reads SYGVKD. The CDR3 is CAIGPAVSYNEQFF. In DNA, the CDR3 is TGTGCCATCGGGCCAGCGGTCTCCTACAATGAGCAGTTCTTC.

This clonotype was observed many times. The rearrangement uses TRBV12-3 or TRBV12-4 and TRBJ2-7, with 8 nucleotides matching TRBD1. The V gene end was trimmed by 10 bases and the J gene end by 7 bases; junction bases not matched to a gene: 18. The CDR3 extends over 15 amino acids. The CDR3 spells CATARGTGRLLEQYF. In nucleotides, the CDR3 is TGTGCCACCGCTCGCGGGACAGGCCGTTTGTTGGAGCAGTACTTC.

This clonotype was recorded at least ten times. V is TRBV5-1 and J is TRBJ2-1; D is possibly TRBD2 (6 bases). V was cut by 4 bases and J by 9 bases, with 20 bases left in between. Germline V gene lookup returns CDR1 SGHRS and CDR2 YFSETQ. The CDR3 length is 15 residues. This CDR3 is CASSGDLLVPSEQFF. Written as DNA, the CDR3 is TGCGCCAGCAGCGGGGACTTATTAGTCCCCAGTGAGCAGTTCTTC.

The CDR3 region is CASRLTGVQETQYF. The CDR3 DNA follows: TGTGCCAGCAGATTAACAGGAGTCCAAGAGACCCAGTACTTC. The V gene is TRBV11-2, the J gene TRBJ2-5; D is perhaps TRBD1 (5 bases). V shed 6 bases and J shed 1 base, with 12 bases lying between them. This CDR3 has 14 residues. Per the germline V gene, CDR1 is SGHAT and CDR2 is FQNNGV.

The J gene is TRBJ2-2, the V gene TRBV9, with D hard to call. Trimming cost V 0 bases and J 1 base, with 4 bases left between them. CDR1 is SGDLS and CDR2 is YYNGEE in the germline V gene. This CDR3 contains 14 residues. The CDR3 sequence is CASSVVLNTGELFF. Written as DNA, the CDR3 is TGTGCCAGCAGCGTAGTTCTGAACACCGGGGAGCTGTTTTTT.

This sequence joins TRBV19 and TRBJ1-5; maybe TRBD1 (6 bases). CDR3 length: 14 amino acids. Trimming cost V 10 bases and J 6 bases, with 19 bases left between them. CDR1 is LNHDA, CDR2 SQIVND, per germline (reference sequence). DNA for the CDR3: TGTGCCACCATGGACCCAGGGGAGGTTCAGCCCCAGCATTTT. This gives the protein CATMDPGEVQPQHF. Full variable domain (outside the CDR3, taken from reference TRBV19 and TRBJ1-5): DGGITQSPKYLFRKEGQNVTLSCEQNLNHDAMYWYRQDPGQGLRLIYYSQIVNDFQKGDIAEGYSVSREKKESFPLTVTSAQKNPTAFYLCATMDPGEVQPQHFGDGTRLSIL.

This clonotype has a handful of counts. V and J are TRBV12-3 or TRBV12-4 and TRBJ2-5; D assignment may be TRBD1 or TRBD2 (6 bases each). The CDR3 extends over 14 amino acids. V lost 6 bases and J lost 5, with 16 bases in between. CDR3 amino acids: CASSISGARETQYF. The CDR3 DNA reads TGTGCCAGCAGCATTTCGGGGGCCAGGGAGACCCAGTACTTC.

This clonotype has at least ten counts. The chain combines TRBV5-1 with TRBJ2-7; TRBD1 agrees at 8 bases. From germline, CDR1 is SGHRS and CDR2 YFSETQ. V gave up 1 base and J gave up 2 bases; unmatched junction bases: 2. The CDR3 has 14 amino acids. In DNA form, the CDR3 reads TGCGCCAGCAGCTTGTGGACAGGGACCTACGAGCAGTACTTC. This encodes CASSLWTGTYEQYF.

This chain joins TRBV7-2 and TRBJ2-3; 7 nucleotides line up with TRBD1. The CDR3 runs 15 residues. CDR1 SGHTA and CDR2 FQGNSA come from the germline V gene. Trimming at V came to 0 bases and at J to 3 bases, leaving 3 bases not matched to a gene. The CDR3 loop is CASSLAARGTDTQYF. CDR3 nucleotide sequence: TGTGCCAGCAGCTTAGCGGCCAGGGGGACAGATACGCAGTATTTT.

This chain connects TRBV12-3 or TRBV12-4 to TRBJ2-5; D remains unclear. The CDR3 is made up of 15 amino acids. The germline V and J ends were trimmed by 5 bases and 2 bases, with 15 bases remaining between them. Here the CDR3 reads CASSPPAPLQETQYF. CDR3 DNA sequence: TGTGCCAGCAGTCCCCCGGCTCCTCTACAAGAGACCCAGTACTTC.